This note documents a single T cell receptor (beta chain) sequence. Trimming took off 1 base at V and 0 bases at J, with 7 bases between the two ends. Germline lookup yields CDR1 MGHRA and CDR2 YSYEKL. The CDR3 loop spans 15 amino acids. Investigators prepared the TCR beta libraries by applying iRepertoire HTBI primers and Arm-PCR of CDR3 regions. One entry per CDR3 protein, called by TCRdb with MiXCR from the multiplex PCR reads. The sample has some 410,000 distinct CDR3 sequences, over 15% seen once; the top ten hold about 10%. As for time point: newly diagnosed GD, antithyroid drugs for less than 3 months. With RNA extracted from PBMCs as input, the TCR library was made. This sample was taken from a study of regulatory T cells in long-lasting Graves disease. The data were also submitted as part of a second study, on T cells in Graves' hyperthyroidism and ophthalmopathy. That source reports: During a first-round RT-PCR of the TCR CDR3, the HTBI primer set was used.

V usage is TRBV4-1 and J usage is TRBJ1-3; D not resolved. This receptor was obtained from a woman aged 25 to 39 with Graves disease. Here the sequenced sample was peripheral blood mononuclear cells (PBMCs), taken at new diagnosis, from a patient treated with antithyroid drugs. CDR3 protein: CASSQGKGSGNTIYF. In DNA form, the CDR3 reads TGCGCCAGCAGCCAAGGGAAGGGCTCTGGAAACACCATATATTTT.